This T cell receptor (beta chain) was retrieved from a study of blood T cell repertoires in COVID-19. This clone was recorded only once. Original methodology: Estimation of nucleated cell counts relied on the amplification of reference gene primers. TCRdb's copy holds only in-frame clones and misses some; the assay was immunoSEQ multiplex PCR. The V and J calls and clone size were taken over from that table, and D and trimming were inferred from the DNA. The table lists roughly 190,000 clones, 84% of them singletons. Germline CDR1 SGDLS, CDR2 YYNGEE. V was pared by 3 bases and J by 5 bases, with 6 bases of the junction left unmatched. The CDR3 totals 15 residues.

The TCR sequence derives from a woman aged 25 to 39 who had been exposed to COVID-19. The gene calls are TRBV9 and TRBJ2-3; the match to TRBD2 covers 10 bases. The source material was PBMCs or T cells enriched from blood (not recorded which). This CDR3 is CASSASGGGIDTQYF. The CDR3 DNA is TGTGCCAGCAGCGCCAGCGGGGGGGGGATAGATACGCAGTATTTT.